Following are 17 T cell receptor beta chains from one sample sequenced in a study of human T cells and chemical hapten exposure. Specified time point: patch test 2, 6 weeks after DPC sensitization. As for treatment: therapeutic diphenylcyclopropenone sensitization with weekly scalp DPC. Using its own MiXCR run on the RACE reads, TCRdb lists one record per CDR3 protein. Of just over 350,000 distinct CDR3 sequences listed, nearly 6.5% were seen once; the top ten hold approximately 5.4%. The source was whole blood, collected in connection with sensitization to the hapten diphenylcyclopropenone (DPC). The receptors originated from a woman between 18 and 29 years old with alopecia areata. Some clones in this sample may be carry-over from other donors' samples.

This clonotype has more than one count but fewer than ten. As DNA, the CDR3 is TGTGCAGGGGGGGCTGGTAACGCAGATACGCAGTATTTT. Amino acid sequence: CAGGAGNADTQYF. V and J are TRBV28 and TRBJ2-3, with D tentatively TRBD2 (7 bases). The CDR3 covers 13 residues. CDR1 and CDR2 from the germline V gene are MDHEN and SYDVKM.

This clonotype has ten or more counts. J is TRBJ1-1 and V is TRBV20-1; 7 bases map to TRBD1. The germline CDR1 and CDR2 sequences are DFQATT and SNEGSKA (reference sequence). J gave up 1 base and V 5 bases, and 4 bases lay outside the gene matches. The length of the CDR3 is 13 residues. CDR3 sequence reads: CSAGQDSNTEAFF. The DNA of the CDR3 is TGCAGTGCTGGACAGGATTCGAACACTGAAGCTTTCTTT.

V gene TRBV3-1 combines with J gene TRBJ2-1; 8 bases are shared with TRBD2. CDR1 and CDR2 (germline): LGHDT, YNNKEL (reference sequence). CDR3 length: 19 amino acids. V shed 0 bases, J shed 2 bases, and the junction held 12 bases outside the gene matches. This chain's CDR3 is CASSQDPPPGLAAYNEQFF. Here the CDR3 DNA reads TGTGCCAGCAGCCAAGACCCCCCGCCCGGACTAGCCGCCTACAATGAGCAGTTCTTC.

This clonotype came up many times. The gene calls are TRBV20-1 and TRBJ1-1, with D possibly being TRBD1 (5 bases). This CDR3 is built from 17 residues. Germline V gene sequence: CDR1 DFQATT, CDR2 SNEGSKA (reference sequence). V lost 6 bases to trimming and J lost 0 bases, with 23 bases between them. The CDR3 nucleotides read TGCAGTGCGGTTCGCGGGGCCCGAACCCTTATGAACACTGAAGCTTTCTTT. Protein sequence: CSAVRGARTLMNTEAFF.

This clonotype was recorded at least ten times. The CDR3: CASSFKVDNNSPLHF. The CDR3 DNA follows: TGTGCCAGCAGCTTCAAGGTGGATAATAATTCACCCCTCCACTTT. V and J are TRBV7-9 and TRBJ1-6, with no clear D. Germline assignment: CDR1 SEHNR and CDR2 FQNEAQ (reference sequence). Deletions cut 3 bases from V and 5 bases from J, with 11 bases between. The CDR3 runs to 15 residues.

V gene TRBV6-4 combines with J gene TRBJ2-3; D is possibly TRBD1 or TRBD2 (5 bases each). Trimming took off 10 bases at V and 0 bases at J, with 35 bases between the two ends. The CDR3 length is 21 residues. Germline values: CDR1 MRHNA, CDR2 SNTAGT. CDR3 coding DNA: TGTGCCACCCTGAGCCCGGGACGGCTTCACCAAACTGCCAATAGCACAGATACGCAGTATTTT. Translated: CATLSPGRLHQTANSTDTQYF.

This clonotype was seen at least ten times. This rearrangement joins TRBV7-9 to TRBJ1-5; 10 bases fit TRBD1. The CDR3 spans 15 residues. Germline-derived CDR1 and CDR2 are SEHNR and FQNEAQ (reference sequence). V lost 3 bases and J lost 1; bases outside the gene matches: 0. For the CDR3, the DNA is TGTGCCAGCAGCTTGGGACAGGGGAGCAATCAGCCCCAGCATTTT. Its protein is CASSLGQGSNQPQHF.

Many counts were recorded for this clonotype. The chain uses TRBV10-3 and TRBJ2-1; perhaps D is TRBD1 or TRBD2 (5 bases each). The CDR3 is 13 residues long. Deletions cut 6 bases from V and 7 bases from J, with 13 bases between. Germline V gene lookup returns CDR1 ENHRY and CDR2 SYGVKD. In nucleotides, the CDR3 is TGTGCCATCAGCCGCAGGGACGAGAATGAGCAGTTCTTC. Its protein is CAISRRDENEQFF.

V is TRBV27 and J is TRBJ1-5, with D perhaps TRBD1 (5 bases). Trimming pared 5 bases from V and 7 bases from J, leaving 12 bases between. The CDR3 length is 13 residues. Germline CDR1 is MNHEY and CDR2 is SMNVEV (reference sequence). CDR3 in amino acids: CASSISGYQPQHF. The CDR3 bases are TGTGCCAGCAGTATCTCAGGGTACCAGCCCCAGCATTTT.

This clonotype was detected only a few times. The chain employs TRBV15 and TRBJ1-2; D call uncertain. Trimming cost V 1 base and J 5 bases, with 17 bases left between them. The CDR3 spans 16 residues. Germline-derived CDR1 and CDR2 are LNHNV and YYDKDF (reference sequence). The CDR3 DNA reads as TGTGCCACCAGCAGAGTACGAAGGGATTCAATGTATGGCTACACCTTC. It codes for CATSRVRRDSMYGYTF. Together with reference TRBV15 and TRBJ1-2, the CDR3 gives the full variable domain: DAMVIQNPRYQVTQFGKPVTLSCSQTLNHNVMYWYQQKSSQAPKLLFHYYDKDFNNEADTPDNFQSRRPNTSFCFLDIRSPGLGDTAMYLCATSRVRRDSMYGYTFGSGTRLTVV.

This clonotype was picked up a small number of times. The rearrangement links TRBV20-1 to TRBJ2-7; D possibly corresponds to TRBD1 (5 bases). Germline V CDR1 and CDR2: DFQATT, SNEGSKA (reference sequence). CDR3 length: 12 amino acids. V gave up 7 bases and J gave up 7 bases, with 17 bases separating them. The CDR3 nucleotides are TGCAGTGGTCAGCCCAGGGTAGGGGAGCAGTACTTC. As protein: CSGQPRVGEQYF.

The CDR3 DNA reads as TGTGCCATCAGTGACGGACTAGCGGGGGGCACAGATACGCAGTATTTT. The encoded protein is CAISDGLAGGTDTQYF. This chain joins TRBV10-3 and TRBJ2-3, with 13 bases fitting TRBD2. The CDR3 is 16 amino acids. Germline-derived CDR1 and CDR2 are ENHRY and SYGVKD. After removal of 3 bases from V and 1 base from J, the junction contained 1 base not matched to a gene.

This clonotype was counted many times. The CDR3 loop is CASSEVMAGIGAFF. DNA of the CDR3: TGTGCCAGCAGTGAAGTGATGGCAGGGATCGGCGCTTTCTTT. V and J are TRBV6-1 and TRBJ1-1; a possible D gene is TRBD1 (5 bases). The V gene's germline CDR1 is MNHNS and CDR2 SASEGT. V was cut by 1 base and J by 11 bases, with 17 bases left in between. The CDR3 spans 14 residues.

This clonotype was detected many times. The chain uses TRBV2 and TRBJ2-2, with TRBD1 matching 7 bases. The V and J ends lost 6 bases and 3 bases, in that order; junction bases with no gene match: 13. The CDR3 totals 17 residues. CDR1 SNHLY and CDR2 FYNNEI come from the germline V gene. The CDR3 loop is CASRPVGQELDTGELFF. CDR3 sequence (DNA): TGTGCCAGCAGGCCAGTCGGACAGGAGCTCGACACCGGGGAGCTGTTTTTT.

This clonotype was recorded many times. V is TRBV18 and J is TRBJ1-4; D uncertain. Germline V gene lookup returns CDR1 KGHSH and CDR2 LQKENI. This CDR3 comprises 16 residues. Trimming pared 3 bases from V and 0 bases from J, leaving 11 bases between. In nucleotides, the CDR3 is TGTGCCAGCTCACCTAAGCTCCTTGCAACTAATGAAAAACTGTTTTTT. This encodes CASSPKLLATNEKLFF.

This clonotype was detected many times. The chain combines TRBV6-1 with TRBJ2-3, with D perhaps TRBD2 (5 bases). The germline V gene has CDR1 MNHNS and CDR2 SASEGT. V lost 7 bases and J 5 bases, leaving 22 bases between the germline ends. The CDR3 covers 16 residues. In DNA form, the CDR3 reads TGTGCCAGCACCCGACATTTTGGGGAGCAAGTAGATACGCAGTATTTT. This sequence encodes CASTRHFGEQVDTQYF.

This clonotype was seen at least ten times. CDR3 nucleotide sequence: TGTGCCAGCGCCACCATCCACCCGGACCGATCTGAAAAACTGTTTTTT. Protein product: CASATIHPDRSEKLFF. The rearrangement joins TRBV6-5 to TRBJ1-4; D ambiguous. The CDR3 loop spans 16 amino acids. V lost 8 bases and J lost 7, with 23 bases in between. Germline assignment: CDR1 MNHEY and CDR2 SVGAGI.